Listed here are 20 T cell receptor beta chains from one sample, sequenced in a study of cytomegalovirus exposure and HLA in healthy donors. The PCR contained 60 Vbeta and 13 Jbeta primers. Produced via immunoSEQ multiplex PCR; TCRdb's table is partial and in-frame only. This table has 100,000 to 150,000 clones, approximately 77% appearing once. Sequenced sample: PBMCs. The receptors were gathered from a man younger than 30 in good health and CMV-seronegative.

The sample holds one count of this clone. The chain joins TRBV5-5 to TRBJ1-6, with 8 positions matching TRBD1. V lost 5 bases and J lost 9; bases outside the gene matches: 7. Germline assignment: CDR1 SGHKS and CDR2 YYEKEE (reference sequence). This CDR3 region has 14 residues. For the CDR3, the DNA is TGTGCCAGCAGGACAGGGGTCGCGGGTTCACCCCTCCACTTT. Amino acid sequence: CASRTGVAGSPLHF.

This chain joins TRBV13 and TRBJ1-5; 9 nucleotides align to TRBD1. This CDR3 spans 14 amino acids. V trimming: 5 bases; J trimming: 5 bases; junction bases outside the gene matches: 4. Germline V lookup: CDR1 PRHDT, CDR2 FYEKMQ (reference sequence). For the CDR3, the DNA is TGTGCCAGCAGCACGGGACAGGGCCATCAGCCCCAGCATTTT. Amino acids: CASSTGQGHQPQHF.

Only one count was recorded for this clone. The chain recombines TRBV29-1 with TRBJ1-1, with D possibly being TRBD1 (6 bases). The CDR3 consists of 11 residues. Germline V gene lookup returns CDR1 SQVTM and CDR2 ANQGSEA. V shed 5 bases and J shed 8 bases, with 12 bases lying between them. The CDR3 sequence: CSVTRDMEAFF. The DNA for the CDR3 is TGCAGCGTTACCCGGGACATGGAAGCTTTCTTT. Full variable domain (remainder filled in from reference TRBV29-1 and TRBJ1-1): SAVISQKPSRDICQRGTSLTIQCQVDSQVTMMFWYRQQPGQSLTLIATANQGSEATYESGFVIDKFPISRPNLTFSTLTVSNMSPEDSSIYLCSVTRDMEAFFGQGTRLTVV.

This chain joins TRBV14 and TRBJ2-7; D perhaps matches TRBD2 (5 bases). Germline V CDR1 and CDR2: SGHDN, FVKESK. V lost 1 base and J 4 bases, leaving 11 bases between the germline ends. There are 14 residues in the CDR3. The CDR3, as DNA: TGTGCCAGCAGCCAAGGAGGGTTAAGGTACGAGCAGTACTTC. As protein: CASSQGGLRYEQYF.

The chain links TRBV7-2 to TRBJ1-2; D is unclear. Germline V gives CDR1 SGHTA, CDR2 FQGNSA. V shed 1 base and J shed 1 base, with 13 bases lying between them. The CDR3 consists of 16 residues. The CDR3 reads CASSLDGDFYNYGYTF. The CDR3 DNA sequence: TGTGCCAGCAGCTTAGATGGCGACTTTTATAACTATGGCTACACCTTC.

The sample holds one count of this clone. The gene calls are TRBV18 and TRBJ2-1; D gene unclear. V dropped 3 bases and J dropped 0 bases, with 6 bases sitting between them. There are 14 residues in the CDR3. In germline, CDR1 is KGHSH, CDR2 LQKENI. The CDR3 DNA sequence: TGTGCCAGCTCACCTCATCCCTCCTACAATGAGCAGTTCTTC. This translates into CASSPHPSYNEQFF.

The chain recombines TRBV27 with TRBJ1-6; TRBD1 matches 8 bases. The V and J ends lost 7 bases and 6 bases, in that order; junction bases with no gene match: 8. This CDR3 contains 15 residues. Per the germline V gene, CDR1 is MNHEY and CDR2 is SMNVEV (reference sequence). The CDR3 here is CASTGQGGLNSPLHF. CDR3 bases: TGTGCCAGCACCGGACAGGGAGGTCTTAATTCACCCCTCCACTTT.

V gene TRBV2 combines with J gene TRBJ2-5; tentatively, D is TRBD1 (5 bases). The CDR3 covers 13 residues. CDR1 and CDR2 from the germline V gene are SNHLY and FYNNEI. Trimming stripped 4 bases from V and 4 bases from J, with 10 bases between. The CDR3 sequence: CASSGGRGETQYF. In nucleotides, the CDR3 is TGTGCCAGCAGTGGGGGTAGGGGAGAGACCCAGTACTTC.

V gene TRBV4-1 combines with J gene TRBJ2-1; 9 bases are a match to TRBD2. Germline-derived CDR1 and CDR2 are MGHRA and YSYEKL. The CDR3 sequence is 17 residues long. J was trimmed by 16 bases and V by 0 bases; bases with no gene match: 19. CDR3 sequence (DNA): TGCGCCAGCAGCCAAGAATTGCGGGGGGGGGACCTCCGACGAGGCTTCTTC. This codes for CASSQELRGGDLRRGFF.

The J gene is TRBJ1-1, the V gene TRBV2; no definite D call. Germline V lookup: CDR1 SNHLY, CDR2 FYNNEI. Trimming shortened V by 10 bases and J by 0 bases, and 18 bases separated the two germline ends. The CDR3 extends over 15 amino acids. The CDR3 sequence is CATHQRQTLNTEAFF. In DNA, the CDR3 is TGTGCCACCCACCAGAGACAAACCCTGAACACTGAAGCTTTCTTT.

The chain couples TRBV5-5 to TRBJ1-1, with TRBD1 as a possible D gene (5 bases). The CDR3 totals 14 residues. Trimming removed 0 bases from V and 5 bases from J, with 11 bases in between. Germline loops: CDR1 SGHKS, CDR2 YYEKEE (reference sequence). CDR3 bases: TGTGCCAGCAGCTTGGTTGCCGGGGGGACTGAAGCTTTCTTT. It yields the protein CASSLVAGGTEAFF.

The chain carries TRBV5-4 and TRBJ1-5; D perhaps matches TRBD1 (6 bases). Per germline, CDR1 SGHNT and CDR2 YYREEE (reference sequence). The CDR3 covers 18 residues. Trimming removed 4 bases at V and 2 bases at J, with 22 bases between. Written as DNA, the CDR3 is TGTGCCAGCAGCCATACTTGGGGGCTCGGGGGGGGCAATCAGCCCCAGCATTTT. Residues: CASSHTWGLGGGNQPQHF.

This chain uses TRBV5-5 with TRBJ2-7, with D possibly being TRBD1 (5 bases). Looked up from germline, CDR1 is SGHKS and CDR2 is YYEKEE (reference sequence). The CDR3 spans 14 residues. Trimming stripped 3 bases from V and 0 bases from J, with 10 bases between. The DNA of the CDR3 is TGTGCCAGCAGCTGGGGCAGCAACTCCTACGAGCAGTACTTC. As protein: CASSWGSNSYEQYF.

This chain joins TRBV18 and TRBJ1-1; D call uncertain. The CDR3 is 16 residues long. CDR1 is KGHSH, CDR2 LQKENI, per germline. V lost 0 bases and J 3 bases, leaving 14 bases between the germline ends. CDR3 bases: TGTGCCAGCTCACCACCTTTTGGAGGCCTGGACACTGAAGCTTTCTTT. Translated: CASSPPFGGLDTEAFF. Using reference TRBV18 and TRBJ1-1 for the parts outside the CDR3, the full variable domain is NAGVMQNPRHLVRRRGQEARLRCSPMKGHSHVYWYRQLPEEGLKFMVYLQKENIIDESGMPKERFSAEFPKEGPSILRIQQVVRGDSAAYFCASSPPFGGLDTEAFFGQGTRLTVV.

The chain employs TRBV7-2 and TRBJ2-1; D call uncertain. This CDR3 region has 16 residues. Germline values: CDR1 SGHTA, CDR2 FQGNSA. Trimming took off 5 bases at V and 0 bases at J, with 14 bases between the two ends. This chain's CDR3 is CASSQPFPSSYNEQFF. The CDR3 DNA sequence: TGTGCCAGCAGCCAACCCTTCCCGAGCTCCTACAATGAGCAGTTCTTC.

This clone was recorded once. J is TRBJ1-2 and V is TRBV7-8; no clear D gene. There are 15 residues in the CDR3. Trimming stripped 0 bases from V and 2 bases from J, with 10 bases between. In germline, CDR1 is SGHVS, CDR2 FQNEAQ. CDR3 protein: CASSLAPQENYGYTF. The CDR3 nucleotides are TGTGCCAGCAGCTTAGCGCCCCAAGAGAACTATGGCTACACCTTC. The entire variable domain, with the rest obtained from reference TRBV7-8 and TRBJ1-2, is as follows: GAGVSQSPRYKVAKRGQDVALRCDPISGHVSLFWYQQALGQGPEFLTYFQNEAQLDKSGLPSDRFFAERPEGSVSTLKIQRTQQEDSAVYLCASSLAPQENYGYTFGSGTRLTVV.

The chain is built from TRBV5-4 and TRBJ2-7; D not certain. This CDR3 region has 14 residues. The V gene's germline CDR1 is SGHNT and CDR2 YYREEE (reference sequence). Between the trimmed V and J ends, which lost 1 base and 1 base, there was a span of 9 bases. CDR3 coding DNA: TGTGCCAGCAGCTTGAATGCGGAGTCCTACGAGCAGTACTTC. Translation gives CASSLNAESYEQYF.

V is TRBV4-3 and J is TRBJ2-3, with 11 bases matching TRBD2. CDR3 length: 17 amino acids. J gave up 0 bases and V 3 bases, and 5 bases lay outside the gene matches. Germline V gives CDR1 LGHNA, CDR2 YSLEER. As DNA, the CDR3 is TGCGCCAGCAGCCAGGATAGCGGGGGGGCTAGCACAGATACGCAGTATTTT. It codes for CASSQDSGGASTDTQYF.

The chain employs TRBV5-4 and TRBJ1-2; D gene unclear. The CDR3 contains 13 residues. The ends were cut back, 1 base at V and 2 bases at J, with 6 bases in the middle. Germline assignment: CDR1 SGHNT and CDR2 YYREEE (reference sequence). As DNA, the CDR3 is TGTGCCAGCAGCTTGAGTAGCAACTATGGCTACACCTTC. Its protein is CASSLSSNYGYTF.

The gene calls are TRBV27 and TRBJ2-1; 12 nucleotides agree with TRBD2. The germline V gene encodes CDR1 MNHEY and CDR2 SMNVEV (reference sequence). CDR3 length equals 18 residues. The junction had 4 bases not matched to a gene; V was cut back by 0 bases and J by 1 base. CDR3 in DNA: TGTGCCAGCAGTTTATCTCCTAGCGGGGGGGCATCCTACAATGAGCAGTTCTTC. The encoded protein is CASSLSPSGGASYNEQFF.